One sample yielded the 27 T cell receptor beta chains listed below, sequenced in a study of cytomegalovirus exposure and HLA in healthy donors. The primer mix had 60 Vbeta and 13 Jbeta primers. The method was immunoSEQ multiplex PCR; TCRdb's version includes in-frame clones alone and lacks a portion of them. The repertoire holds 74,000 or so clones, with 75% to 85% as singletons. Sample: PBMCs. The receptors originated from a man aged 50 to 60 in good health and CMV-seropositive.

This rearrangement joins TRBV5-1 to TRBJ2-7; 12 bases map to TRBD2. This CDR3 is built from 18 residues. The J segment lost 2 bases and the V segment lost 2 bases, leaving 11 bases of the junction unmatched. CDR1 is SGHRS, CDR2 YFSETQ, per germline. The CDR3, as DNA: TGCGCCAGCAGCTTAGAGCTAGCGGGAGGGGTGTCAGCCTACGAGCAGTACTTC. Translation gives CASSLELAGGVSAYEQYF.

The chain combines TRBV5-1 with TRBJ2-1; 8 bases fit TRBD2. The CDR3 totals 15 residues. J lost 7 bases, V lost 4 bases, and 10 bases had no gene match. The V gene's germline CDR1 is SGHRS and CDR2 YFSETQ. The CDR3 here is CASSRAGLVKNEQFF. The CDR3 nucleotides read TGCGCCAGCAGCAGGGCGGGACTAGTAAAGAATGAGCAGTTCTTC.

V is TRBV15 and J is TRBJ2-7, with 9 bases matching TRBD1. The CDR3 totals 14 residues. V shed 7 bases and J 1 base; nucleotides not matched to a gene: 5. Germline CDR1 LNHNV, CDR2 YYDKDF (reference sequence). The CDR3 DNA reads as TGTGCCACCACCGCCGACAGGGGGTCCTACGAGCAGTACTTC. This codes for CATTADRGSYEQYF.

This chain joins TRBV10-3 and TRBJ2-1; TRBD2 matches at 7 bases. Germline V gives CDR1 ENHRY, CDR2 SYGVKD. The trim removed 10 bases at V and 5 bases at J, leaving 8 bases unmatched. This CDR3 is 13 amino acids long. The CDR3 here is CATTGTTNNEQFF. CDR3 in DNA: TGTGCCACAACCGGGACTACCAACAATGAGCAGTTCTTC.

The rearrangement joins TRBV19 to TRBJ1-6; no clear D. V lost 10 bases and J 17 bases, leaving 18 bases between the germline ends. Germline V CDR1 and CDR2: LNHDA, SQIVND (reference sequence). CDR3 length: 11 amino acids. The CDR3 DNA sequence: TGTGCCACTAGATGGGGAGACCTAGTCCACTTT. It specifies CATRWGDLVHF.

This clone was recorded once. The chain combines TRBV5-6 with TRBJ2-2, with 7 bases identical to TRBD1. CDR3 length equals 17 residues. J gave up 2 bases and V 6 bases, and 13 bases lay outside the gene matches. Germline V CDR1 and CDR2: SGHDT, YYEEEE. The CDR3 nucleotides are TGTGCCAGCATCGAGGGGGCCGACCGCTTTAACACCGGGGAGCTGTTTTTT. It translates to CASIEGADRFNTGELFF.

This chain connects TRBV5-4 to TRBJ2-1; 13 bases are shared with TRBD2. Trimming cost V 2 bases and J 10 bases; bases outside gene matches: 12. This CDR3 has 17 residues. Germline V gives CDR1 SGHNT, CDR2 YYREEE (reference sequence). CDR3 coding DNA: TGTGCCAGCAGCTTCGCCGGGACTAGCGGGACTACTCAGGAGCAGTTCTTC. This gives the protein CASSFAGTSGTTQEQFF.

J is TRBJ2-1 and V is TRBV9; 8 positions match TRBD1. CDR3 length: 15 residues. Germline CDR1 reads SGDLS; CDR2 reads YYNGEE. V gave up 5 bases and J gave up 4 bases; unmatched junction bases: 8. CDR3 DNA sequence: TGTGCCAGCAGTGATCAGGGGGCCCAATACAATGAGCAGTTCTTC. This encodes CASSDQGAQYNEQFF.

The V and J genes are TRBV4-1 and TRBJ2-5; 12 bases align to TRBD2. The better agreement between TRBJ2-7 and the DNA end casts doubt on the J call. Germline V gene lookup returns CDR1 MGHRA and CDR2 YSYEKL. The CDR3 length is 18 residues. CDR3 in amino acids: CASSQEGTSGWLSYEQYF. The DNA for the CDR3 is TGCGCCAGCAGCCAAGAGGGGACTAGCGGGTGGCTTTCCTACGAGCAGTACTTC.

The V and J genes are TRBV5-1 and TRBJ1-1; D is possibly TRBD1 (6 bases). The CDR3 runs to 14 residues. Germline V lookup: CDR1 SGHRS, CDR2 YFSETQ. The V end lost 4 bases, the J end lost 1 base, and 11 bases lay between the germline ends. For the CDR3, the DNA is TGCGCCAGCAGCGAGGGGGGGGCGAACACTGAAGCTTTCTTT. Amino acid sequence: CASSEGGANTEAFF.

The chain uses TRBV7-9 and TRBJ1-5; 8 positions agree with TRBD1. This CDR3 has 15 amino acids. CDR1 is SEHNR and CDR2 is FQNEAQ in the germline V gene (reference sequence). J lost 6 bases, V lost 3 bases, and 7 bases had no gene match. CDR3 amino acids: CASSLTGDEAQPQHF. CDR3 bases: TGTGCCAGCAGCTTGACAGGGGATGAGGCTCAGCCCCAGCATTTT. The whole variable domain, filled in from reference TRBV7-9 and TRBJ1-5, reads DTGVSQNPRHKITKRGQNVTFRCDPISEHNRLYWYRQTLGQGPEFLTYFQNEAQLEKSRLLSDRFSAERPKGSFSTLEIQRTEQGDSAMYLCASSLTGDEAQPQHFGDGTRLSIL.

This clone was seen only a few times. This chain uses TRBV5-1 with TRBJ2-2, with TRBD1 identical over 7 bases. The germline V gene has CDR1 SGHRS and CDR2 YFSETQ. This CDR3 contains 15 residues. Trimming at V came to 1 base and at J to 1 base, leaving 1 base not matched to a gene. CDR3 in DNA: TGCGCCAGCAGCTTGACAGGGGTGAACACCGGGGAGCTGTTTTTT. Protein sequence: CASSLTGVNTGELFF.

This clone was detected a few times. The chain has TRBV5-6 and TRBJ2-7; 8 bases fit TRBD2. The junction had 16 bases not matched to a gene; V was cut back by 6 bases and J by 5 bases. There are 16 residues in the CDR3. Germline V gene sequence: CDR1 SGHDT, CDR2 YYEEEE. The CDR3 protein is CASMRGWASGPNEQYF. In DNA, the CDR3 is TGTGCCAGCATGAGGGGCTGGGCTAGCGGGCCTAACGAGCAGTACTTC.

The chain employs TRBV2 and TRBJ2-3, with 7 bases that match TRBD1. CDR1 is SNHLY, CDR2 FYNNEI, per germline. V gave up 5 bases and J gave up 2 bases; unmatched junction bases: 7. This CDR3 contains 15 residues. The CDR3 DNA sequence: TGTGCCAGCAGTAAGGGGGCGGCCCCCACAGATACGCAGTATTTT. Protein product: CASSKGAAPTDTQYF.

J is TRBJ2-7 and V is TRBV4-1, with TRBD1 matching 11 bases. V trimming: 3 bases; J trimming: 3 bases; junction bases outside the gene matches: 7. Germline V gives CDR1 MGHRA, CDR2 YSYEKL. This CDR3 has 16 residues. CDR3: CASSHPTGTGGYEQYF. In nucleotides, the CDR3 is TGCGCCAGCAGCCACCCCACCGGGACAGGGGGCTACGAGCAGTACTTC.

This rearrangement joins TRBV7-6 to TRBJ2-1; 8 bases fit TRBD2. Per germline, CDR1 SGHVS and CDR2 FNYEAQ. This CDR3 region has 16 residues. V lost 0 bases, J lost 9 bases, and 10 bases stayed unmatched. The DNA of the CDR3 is TGTGCCAGCAGCTTAGCCCCTCGGGACGGGGGGGGTGAGCAGTTCTTC. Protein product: CASSLAPRDGGGEQFF.

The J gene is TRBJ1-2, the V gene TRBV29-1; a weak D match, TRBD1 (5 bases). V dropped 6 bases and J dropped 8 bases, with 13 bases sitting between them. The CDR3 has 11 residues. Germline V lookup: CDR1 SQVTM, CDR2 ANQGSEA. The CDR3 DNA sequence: TGCAGCGTGCGTCGGGGGGGAGGCTACACCTTC. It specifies CSVRRGGGYTF.

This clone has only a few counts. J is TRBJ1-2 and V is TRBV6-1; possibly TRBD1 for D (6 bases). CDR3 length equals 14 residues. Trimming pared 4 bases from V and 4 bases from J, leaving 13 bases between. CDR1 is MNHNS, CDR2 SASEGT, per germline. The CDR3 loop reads CASSGGGAGYGYTF. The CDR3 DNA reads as TGTGCCAGCAGTGGGGGGGGCGCTGGCTATGGCTACACCTTC.

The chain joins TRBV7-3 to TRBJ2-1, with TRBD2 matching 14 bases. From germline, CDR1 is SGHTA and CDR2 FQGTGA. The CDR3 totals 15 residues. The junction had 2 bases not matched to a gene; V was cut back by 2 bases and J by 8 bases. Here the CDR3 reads CASSLGTSGSYEQFF. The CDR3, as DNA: TGTGCCAGCAGCTTAGGGACTAGCGGGAGCTATGAGCAGTTCTTC.

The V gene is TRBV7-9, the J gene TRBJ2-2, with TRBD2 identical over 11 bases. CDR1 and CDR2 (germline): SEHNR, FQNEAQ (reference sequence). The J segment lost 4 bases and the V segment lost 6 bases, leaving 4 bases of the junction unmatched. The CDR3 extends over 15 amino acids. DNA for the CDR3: TGTGCCAGCAGGTACCTAGCGGGAGGCACCGGGGAGCTGTTTTTT. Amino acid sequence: CASRYLAGGTGELFF.

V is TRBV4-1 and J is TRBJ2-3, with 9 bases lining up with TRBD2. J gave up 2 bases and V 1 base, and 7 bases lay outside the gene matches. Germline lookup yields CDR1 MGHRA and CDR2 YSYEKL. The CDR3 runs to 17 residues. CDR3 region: CASSQVIAGVYTDTQYF. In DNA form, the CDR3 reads TGCGCCAGCAGCCAAGTAATAGCGGGGGTTTACACAGATACGCAGTATTTT.

CDR3 nucleotide sequence: TGTGCCAGCAGCTTAGGAGCGGGAACCGGGGAGCTGTTTTTT. It specifies CASSLGAGTGELFF. V is TRBV7-2 and J is TRBJ2-2; the match to TRBD2 covers 7 bases. Germline loops: CDR1 SGHTA, CDR2 FQGNSA. The CDR3 length is 14 residues. J was trimmed by 5 bases and V by 1 base; bases with no gene match: 1.

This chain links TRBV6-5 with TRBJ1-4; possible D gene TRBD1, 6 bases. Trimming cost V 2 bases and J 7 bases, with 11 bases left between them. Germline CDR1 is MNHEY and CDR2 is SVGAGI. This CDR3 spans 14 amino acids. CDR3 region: CASSYTQGTEKLFF. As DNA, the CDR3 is TGTGCCAGCAGTTACACACAGGGAACTGAAAAACTGTTTTTT.

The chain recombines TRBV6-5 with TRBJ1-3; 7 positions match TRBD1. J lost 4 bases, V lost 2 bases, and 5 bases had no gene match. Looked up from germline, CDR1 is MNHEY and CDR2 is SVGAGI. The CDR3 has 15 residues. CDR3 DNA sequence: TGTGCCAGCAGTTACACCGGGACAGCGGGAAACACCATATATTTT. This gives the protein CASSYTGTAGNTIYF.

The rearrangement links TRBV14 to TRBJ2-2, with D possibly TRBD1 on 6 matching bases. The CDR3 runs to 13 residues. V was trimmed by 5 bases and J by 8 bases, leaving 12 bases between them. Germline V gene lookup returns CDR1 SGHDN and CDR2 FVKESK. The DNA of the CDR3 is TGTGCCAGCAGCTCTCAGGGGAAGGGGGAGCTGTTTTTT. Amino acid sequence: CASSSQGKGELFF.

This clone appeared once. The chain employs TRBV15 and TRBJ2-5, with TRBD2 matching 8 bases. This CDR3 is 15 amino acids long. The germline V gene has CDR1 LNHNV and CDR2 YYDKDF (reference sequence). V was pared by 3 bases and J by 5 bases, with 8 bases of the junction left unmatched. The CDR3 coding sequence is TGTGCCACCAGCAGCGGCGGGACTAGAGATGAGACCCAGTACTTC. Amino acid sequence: CATSSGGTRDETQYF.

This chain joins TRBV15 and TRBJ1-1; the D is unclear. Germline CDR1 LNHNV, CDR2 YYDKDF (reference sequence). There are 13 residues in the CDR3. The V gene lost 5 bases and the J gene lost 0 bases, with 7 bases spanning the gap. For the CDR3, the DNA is TGTGCCACCAGCCGCACTTTGAACACTGAAGCTTTCTTT. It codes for CATSRTLNTEAFF.